Included here is one TCR beta chain sequence, with context. This entry is derived from a study of blood T cell repertoires in COVID-19. Study in general: Samples came from the United States, Italy and Spain, spanning acute and convalescent COVID-19. Sample material is recorded as cDNA or gDNA derived from T cells, B-cell-depleted T cells, or PBMCs.

The CDR3 consists of 15 residues. Germline lookup yields CDR1 MNHNY and CDR2 SVGAGI (reference sequence). Trimming cost V 7 bases and J 3 bases; bases outside gene matches: 7. Original processing methods: For nucleated cells, counts were estimated from reference gene primer amplification. The assay was immunoSEQ multiplex PCR, and TCRdb's table has in-frame clones only and misses some. Clone size and V and J calls were adopted from that table, with D and trimming inferred from the DNA. The sample has under 350,000 clones; around nine tenths are singletons. Followed longitudinally, the Seattle patients had been enrolled during active infection.

This chain links TRBV6-6 with TRBJ2-5; the match to TRBD2 covers 11 bases. This clonotype was obtained from a woman aged 25 to 39 with COVID-19, enrolled during active disease. Sequencing was performed on peripheral blood. CDR3 DNA: TGTGCCAGCACCAAACTAGCGGGAGCAAAAGAGACCCAGTACTTC. Protein product: CASTKLAGAKETQYF.